Presented here are 4 T cell receptor beta chains from one specimen sequenced in a study of blood T cells in healthy people across ages. Then a second PCR, running roughly 7 to 11 cycles, was carried out with a sample-barcoded 5' primer and a J-beta primer mix. TCRdb passed the 5' RACE reads through MiXCR, listing each CDR3 protein once. The data show about 930,000 distinct CDR3 sequences, 25% to 35% seen once. The sample also formed part of further work on T cells of mothers and their children.

The sequencing sample was made of blood. All receptors come from a middle-aged woman in good health.

The V call is TRBV4-1, the J call TRBJ2-3; the match to TRBD2 covers 12 bases. Germline V CDR1 and CDR2: MGHRA, YSYEKL. V dropped 0 bases and J dropped 5; count of bases not matched to a gene: 0. This CDR3 is 15 amino acids long. For the CDR3, the DNA is TGCGCCAGCAGCCAAGAGGGACTAGCGGGAGATACGCAGTATTTT. This encodes CASSQEGLAGDTQYF.

This clonotype was counted between two and nine times. The chain is built from TRBV15 and TRBJ1-1, with D perhaps matching TRBD1 (6 bases). The CDR3 has 14 amino acids. Germline values: CDR1 LNHNV, CDR2 YYDKDF (reference sequence). V was cut by 1 base and J by 4 bases, with 10 bases left in between. The CDR3 here is CATSRAGGFTEAFF. In nucleotides, the CDR3 is TGTGCCACCAGCAGAGCGGGGGGCTTCACTGAAGCTTTCTTT. Filled out from reference TRBV15 and TRBJ1-1, the complete variable domain reads DAMVIQNPRYQVTQFGKPVTLSCSQTLNHNVMYWYQQKSSQAPKLLFHYYDKDFNNEADTPDNFQSRRPNTSFCFLDIRSPGLGDTAMYLCATSRAGGFTEAFFGQGTRLTVV.

The chain links TRBV5-6 to TRBJ2-3, with D uncertain. V was cut by 4 bases and J by 2 bases, with 8 bases left in between. The CDR3 runs to 13 residues. Germline V gene lookup returns CDR1 SGHDT and CDR2 YYEEEE. The CDR3, as DNA: TGTGCCAGCAGCCTGACACCCACAGATACGCAGTATTTT. Its protein is CASSLTPTDTQYF.

This clonotype was recorded a few times. V usage is TRBV6-6 and J usage is TRBJ2-6; tentative D call: TRBD2 (5 bases). Germline CDR1 is MNHNY and CDR2 is SVGAGI (reference sequence). V lost 7 bases and J lost 0, with 13 bases in between. The CDR3 is 16 amino acids. DNA for the CDR3: TGTGCCAGCACCTCAAGCGGTCGCTCTGGGGCCAACGTCCTGACTTTC. Amino acids: CASTSSGRSGANVLTF.